This T cell receptor beta chain comes out of a study of spatial heterogeneity in lung cancer. Study details: From matched bulk RNA-seq came a T cell module score, which showed a strong correlation with TCR transcript counts in tumor regions.

The CDR3 totals 15 residues. The ends were cut back, 0 bases at V and 1 base at J, with 9 bases in the middle. Germline CDR1 LGHDT, CDR2 YNNKEL (reference sequence). Time point of the sample: sample taken at primary tumor resection. Frozen PBMC, nontumor lung or tumor provided whole RNA, which was sequenced unsorted. A unique molecular identifier was attached to every TCR cDNA molecule. TCRdb itself ran the 5' RACE reads through MiXCR, one entry per CDR3 protein. The repertoire holds under 1,000 distinct CDR3 sequences, with 10% as singletons. Study results and caveats: Tumors with more nonsynonymous mutations had more expanded intratumoral alpha and beta TCRs.

This clonotype is large in the sample. The antigen is unknown. The chain employs TRBV3-1 and TRBJ1-1; D is ambiguous. The TCR originated in a male donor with early-stage non-small cell lung cancer. The sequencing used lung tumor tissue, collected at surgery. CDR3 sequence: CASSQDLGGNTEAFF. DNA for the CDR3: TGTGCCAGCAGCCAAGATTTGGGAGGGAACACTGAAGCTTTCTTT.